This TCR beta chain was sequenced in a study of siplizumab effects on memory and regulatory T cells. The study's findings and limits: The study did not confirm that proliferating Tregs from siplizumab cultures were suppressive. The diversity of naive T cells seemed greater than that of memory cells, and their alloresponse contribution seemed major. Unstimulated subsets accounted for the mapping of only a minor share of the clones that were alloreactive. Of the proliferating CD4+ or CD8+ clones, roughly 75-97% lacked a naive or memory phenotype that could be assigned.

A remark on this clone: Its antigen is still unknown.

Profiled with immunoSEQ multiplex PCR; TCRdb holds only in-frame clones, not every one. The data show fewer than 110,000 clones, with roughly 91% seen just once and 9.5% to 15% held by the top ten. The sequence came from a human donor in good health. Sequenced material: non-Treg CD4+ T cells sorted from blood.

The CDR3 coding sequence is TGTGCCAGCTCACCGGTACGGAGCTCTGGAAACACCATATATTTT. Its translation is CASSPVRSSGNTIYF. The V gene is TRBV18, the J gene TRBJ1-3; D ambiguous. Trimming removed 3 bases from V and 0 bases from J, with 9 bases in between. The CDR3 length is 15 residues. Germline V gene lookup returns CDR1 KGHSH and CDR2 LQKENI.